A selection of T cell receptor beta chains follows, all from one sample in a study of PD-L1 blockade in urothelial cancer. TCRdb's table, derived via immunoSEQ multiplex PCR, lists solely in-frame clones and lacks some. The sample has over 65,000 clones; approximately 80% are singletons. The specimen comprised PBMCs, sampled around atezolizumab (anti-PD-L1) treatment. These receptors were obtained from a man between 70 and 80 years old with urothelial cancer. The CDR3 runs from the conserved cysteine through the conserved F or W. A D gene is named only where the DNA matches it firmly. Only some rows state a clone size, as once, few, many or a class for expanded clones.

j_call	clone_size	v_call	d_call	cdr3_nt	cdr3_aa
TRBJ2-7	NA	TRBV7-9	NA	TGTGCCAGCAGCCACGCGGGGACAGCATACGAGCAGTACTTC	CASSHAGTAYEQYF
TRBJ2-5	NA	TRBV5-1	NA	TGCGCCAGCAGCTTGAGGGGGGGCAGGGAGACCCAGTACTTC	CASSLRGGRETQYF
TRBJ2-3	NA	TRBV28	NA	TGTGCCAGCGGCGGATCTGGCACAGATACGCAGTATTTT	CASGGSGTDTQYF
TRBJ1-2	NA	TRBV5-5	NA	TGTGCCAGCAGCTCAAAGATTACAGGTTTTGGCTACACCTTC	CASSSKITGFGYTF
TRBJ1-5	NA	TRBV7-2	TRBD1	TGTGCCAGCAGCTTGACAGGGGAGGGCAGCAATCAGCCCCAGCATTTT	CASSLTGEGSNQPQHF
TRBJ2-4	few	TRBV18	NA	TGTGCCAGCTCACCAGCGGGTAGTGCGTATGGTAACATTCAGTACTTC	CASSPAGSAYGNIQYF
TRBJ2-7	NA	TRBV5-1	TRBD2	TGCGCCAGCAGCCTGACGACTAGCGGGATTGGCGAGCAGTACTTC	CASSLTTSGIGEQYF
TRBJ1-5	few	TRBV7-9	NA	TGTGCCAGCAGCTTCCAGGGGCCCAATCAGCCCCAGCATTTT	CASSFQGPNQPQHF
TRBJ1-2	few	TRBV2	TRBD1	TGTGCCAGCAGGGAGACAGGGGTGGGCGGCTACACCTTC	CASRETGVGGYTF
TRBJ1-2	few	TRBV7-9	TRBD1	TGTGCCAGCAGCGCCGGGACAGGCCTTAATGGCTACACCTTC	CASSAGTGLNGYTF
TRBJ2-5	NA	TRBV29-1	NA	TGCAGCTGCCTCGGGGAGACCCAGTACTTC	CSCLGETQYF
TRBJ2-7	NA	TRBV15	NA	TGTGCCACCAGCAGAGAAGCCCTCTCATCCTACGAGCAGTACTTC	CATSREALSSYEQYF
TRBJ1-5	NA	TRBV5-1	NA	TGCGCCAGCAAGCCCCCCCAGGGCGCGAGCAATCAGCCCCAGCATTTT	CASKPPQGASNQPQHF
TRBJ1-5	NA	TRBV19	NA	TGTGCCAGTAGTCGGCCAGGAAGCAATCAGCCCCAGCATTTT	CASSRPGSNQPQHF
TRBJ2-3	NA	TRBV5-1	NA	TGCGCCAGCAGCTTGGAGGGGAGGAGCACAGATACGCAGTATTTT	CASSLEGRSTDTQYF
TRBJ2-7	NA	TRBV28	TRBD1	TGTGCCAGCAGTCGGACAGGGGGCGGAATAGGTGAGCAGTACTTC	CASSRTGGGIGEQYF
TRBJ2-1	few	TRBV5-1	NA	TGCGCCAGCAGTTCGCGCGACGGCGGCTCCTACAATGAGCAGTTCTTC	CASSSRDGGSYNEQFF
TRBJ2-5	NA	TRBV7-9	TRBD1	TGTGCCAGCAGCTTATGGACAGGAGTCGAGACCCAGTACTTC	CASSLWTGVETQYF
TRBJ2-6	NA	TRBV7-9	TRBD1	TGTGCCAGCAGCTTAAGGTTCGGGACAGGGGTTCCTGGGGCCAACGTCCTGACTTTC	CASSLRFGTGVPGANVLTF
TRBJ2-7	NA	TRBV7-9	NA	TGTGCCAGCAGCCCCGGCGTCGAGGTCGAGCAGTACTTC	CASSPGVEVEQYF
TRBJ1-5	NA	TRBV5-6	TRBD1	TGTGCCAGCAGCTCGCGAGAGAGGGACAGATTCAATCAGCCCCAGCATTTT	CASSSRERDRFNQPQHF
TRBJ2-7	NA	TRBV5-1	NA	TGCGCCAGCAGCTTCACAGGTTCTACGGAGGAGCAGTACTTC	CASSFTGSTEEQYF
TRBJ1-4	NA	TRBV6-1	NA	TGTGCCAGCAGTCGGTTGGCTAATGAAAAACTGTTTTTT	CASSRLANEKLFF
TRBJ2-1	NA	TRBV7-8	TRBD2	TGTGCCAGCAGCCCCAAGGAGCGGGGGCGGGTCTCCTACAATGAGCAGTTCTTC	CASSPKERGRVSYNEQFF
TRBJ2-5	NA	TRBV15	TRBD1	TGTGCCACCAGCGGAAGGGACAGGGGGCGCGGAGAGACCCAGTACTTC	CATSGRDRGRGETQYF
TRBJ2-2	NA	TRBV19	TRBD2	TGTGCCAGTAGCCGCCTCGGGACTAGCGACACCGGGGAGCTGTTTTTT	CASSRLGTSDTGELFF
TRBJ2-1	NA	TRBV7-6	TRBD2	TGTGCCAGCAGCCAGACTAGCGGGGACAATGAGCAGTTCTTC	CASSQTSGDNEQFF
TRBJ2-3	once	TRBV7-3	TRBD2	TGTGCCAGCAGCTCTCCGGGACTAGCGAACACAGATACGCAGTATTTT	CASSSPGLANTDTQYF
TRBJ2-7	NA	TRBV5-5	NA	TGTGCCAGCAGCTTGGCCCCAGGGGCAGCCTACGAGCAGTACTTC	CASSLAPGAAYEQYF
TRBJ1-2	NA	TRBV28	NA	TGTGCCAGAGAACGCCCGAAGCCACGGCCCCGATCGGGTGGCTACACCTTC	CARERPKPRPRSGGYTF
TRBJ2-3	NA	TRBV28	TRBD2	TGTGCCAGCAGTTTACCCCGTCACGGGAGGGCCACCACAGATACGCAGTATTTT	CASSLPRHGRATTDTQYF
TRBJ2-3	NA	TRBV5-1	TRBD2	TGCGCCAGCAGCTCGGGGACTAGCGGGAACACAGATACGCAGTATTTT	CASSSGTSGNTDTQYF
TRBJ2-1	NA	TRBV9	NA	TGTGCCAGCAGCGTAGAGCAGGGCGCTGGTAAGCAGTTCTTC	CASSVEQGAGKQFF
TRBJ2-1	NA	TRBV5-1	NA	TGCGCCAGCAGCCATGGGGCGAGACGCAACGATGAGCAGTTCTTC	CASSHGARRNDEQFF
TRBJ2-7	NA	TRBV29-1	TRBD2	TGCAGCGTTGAAATGGCGGGAGGAGGAACGAAGCAGTACTTC	CSVEMAGGGTKQYF
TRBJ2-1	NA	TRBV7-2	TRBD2	TGTGCCAGCAGCTTAGTCCGGGGGGTTTACAATGAGCAGTTCTTC	CASSLVRGVYNEQFF
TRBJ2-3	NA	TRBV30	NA	TGTGCCTGGAGTGGGGCGCAGAACACAGATACGCAGTATTTT	CAWSGAQNTDTQYF
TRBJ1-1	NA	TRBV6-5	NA	TGTGCCAGCAGCCGAGGGGGCACTGAAGCTTTCTTT	CASSRGGTEAFF
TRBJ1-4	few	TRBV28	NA	TGTGCCAGCGGCCCGCTAGGTGAAAAACTGTTTTTT	CASGPLGEKLFF
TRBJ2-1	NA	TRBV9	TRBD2	TGTGCCAGCAGCGTAGCCGGGGGGTATGAGCAGTTCTTC	CASSVAGGYEQFF
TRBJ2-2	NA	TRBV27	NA	TGTGCCAGCAGTCATACTGTCGGGGAGCTGTTTTTT	CASSHTVGELFF
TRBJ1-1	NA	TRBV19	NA	TGTGCCAGTAGTATATCGGGGGTCGGGAACACTGAAGCTTTCTTT	CASSISGVGNTEAFF
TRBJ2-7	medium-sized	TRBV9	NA	TGTGCCAGCAGCGTAGAGTGGGACACCGGTTACGAGCAGTACTTC	CASSVEWDTGYEQYF
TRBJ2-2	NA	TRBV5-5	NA	TGTGCCAGCAGCTTGTACGGGAGTTTCACCGGGGAGCTGTTTTTT	CASSLYGSFTGELFF
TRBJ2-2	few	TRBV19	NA	TGTGCCAGTAGTATGGTCGACATTGGGAGGTCCGGGGAGCTGTTTTTT	CASSMVDIGRSGELFF
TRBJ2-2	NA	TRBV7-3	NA	TGTGCCAGCAGCTTAACCCACGGTCCTACCGGGGAGCTGTTTTTT	CASSLTHGPTGELFF
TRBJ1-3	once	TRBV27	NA	TGTGCCAGCAGTACTAACTCTGGAAACACCATATATTTT	CASSTNSGNTIYF
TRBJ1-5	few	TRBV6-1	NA	TGTGCCAGCAGCGAGGGAGAGAGCAATCAGCCCCAGCATTTT	CASSEGESNQPQHF
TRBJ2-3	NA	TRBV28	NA	TGTGCCAGCAGTTTGCCCGCAGGGGCAGATACGCAGTATTTT	CASSLPAGADTQYF
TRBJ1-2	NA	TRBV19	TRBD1	TGTGCCAGTAGTGGGCAGGGGGCTCATGGCTACACCTTC	CASSGQGAHGYTF